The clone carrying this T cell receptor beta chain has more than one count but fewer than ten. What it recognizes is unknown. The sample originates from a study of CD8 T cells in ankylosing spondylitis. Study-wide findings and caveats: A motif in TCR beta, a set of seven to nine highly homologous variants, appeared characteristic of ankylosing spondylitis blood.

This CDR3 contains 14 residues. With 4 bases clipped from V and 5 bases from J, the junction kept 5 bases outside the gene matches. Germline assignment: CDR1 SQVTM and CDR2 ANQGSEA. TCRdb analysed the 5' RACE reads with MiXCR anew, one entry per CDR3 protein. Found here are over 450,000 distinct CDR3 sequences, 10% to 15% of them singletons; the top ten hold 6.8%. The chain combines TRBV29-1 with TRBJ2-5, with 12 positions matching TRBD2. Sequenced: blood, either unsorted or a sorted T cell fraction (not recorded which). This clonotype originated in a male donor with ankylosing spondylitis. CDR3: CSVATSGSRETQYF. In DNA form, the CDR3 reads TGCAGCGTTGCGACTAGCGGGAGTCGGGAGACCCAGTACTTC.